The rows below give T cell receptor beta chains drawn from one sample of a study of shared clonotypes between healthy human individuals. The method was immunoSEQ multiplex PCR; TCRdb's version includes in-frame clones alone and lacks a portion of them. The table lists a few million clones, more than 90% of them singletons. Sequencing used naive CD4+ T cells sorted from blood. The receptors come from a man between 18 and 29 years old in good health. Each CDR3 is given without its conserved first and last residue. A D gene is named only where the DNA matches it firmly.

D	J	V	CDR3
.	TRBJ2-3	TRBV7-2	ASSLVLAQY
.	TRBJ1-5	TRBV7-6	ASSRESNQPQH
TRBD1	TRBJ2-7	TRBV28	ASSSRQGSYEQY
.	TRBJ1-1	TRBV19	ASSTSTGTEAF
.	TRBJ2-3	TRBV6-5	ASSRQGTDTQY
.	TRBJ2-7	TRBV6-1	ASSALERGREQY
.	TRBJ1-5	TRBV6-1	ASSELGVGNQPQH
.	TRBJ2-3	TRBV9	ASSVVTGAGSDTQY
.	TRBJ1-1	TRBV2	ASSGATEAF
.	TRBJ1-2	TRBV19	ASSTDSLGYGYT
TRBD2	TRBJ2-7	TRBV4-3	ASSLPPGGLTVSEQY
.	TRBJ1-4	TRBV6-5	ASSGSGGEKLF
TRBD2	TRBJ2-1	TRBV9	ASSPVTVGLAGEASYNEQF
.	TRBJ1-1	TRBV18	ASSPQGQGEAF
.	TRBJ1-6	TRBV30	AWSLIQSSYNSPLH
.	TRBJ2-2	TRBV12-5	ASGPPVGGENTGELF
.	TRBJ1-2	TRBV25-1	ASSILDNRGSGYT
TRBD2	TRBJ2-3	TRBV10-1	ARKLRRGEPDTQY
TRBD1	TRBJ1-1	TRBV19	ASSIAQGIPEAF
.	TRBJ1-1	TRBV5-1	ASSLNRAQTEAF
TRBD2	TRBJ2-3	TRBV9	ASSVDPSGGATDTQY
.	TRBJ1-1	TRBV2	ASSDWGLDTEAF